The present entry profiles one T cell receptor beta chain with its context. The antigen is undetermined. These data belong to a study of cytomegalovirus exposure and HLA in healthy donors. The study's findings and limits: Later on, analysis showed that most CMV-associated TCR beta chains appeared to be HLA-restricted.

PCR employed 60 Vbeta and 13 Jbeta primers. Clones were read by immunoSEQ multiplex PCR, and TCRdb kept only the in-frame ones, dropping some. The table records about 98,000 clones, around 80% of them present only once. CDR3 length: 19 residues. The V segment lost 1 base and the J segment 4 bases; nucleotides outside the gene matches: 17. The donors gave bone marrow, and they were healthy. V usage is TRBV23-1 and J usage is TRBJ1-2, with 8 bases aligning to TRBD1. TRBV23-1 carries the ORF label, with uncertain function. This sequence was found in a man in his forties in good health and CMV-seronegative. Sequenced: PBMCs. CDR3 bases: TGCGCCAGCAGTCAATGCTACCTGGCAGGGGGCAGGATTGGCTATGGCTACACCTTC. Translating gives CASSQCYLAGGRIGYGYTF.